Listed below are T cell receptor beta chains from one sample, sequenced in a study of cytomegalovirus exposure and HLA in healthy donors. Here immunoSEQ multiplex PCR was the method, and the copy in TCRdb shows in-frame clones only, minus some. The sample includes 180,000 or so clones, 82% seen only once; the top ten take around 0.1%. Sequencing was done on a sample of PBMCs. The receptors derive from a boy aged 2 to 9 in good health and CMV-seronegative. Both conserved end residues are part of each CDR3. D genes are given only for firm matches. Rows may omit the clone size; those that give it use once, few, many or a size class.

>once|TRBD2|TRBV30|TRBJ2-5
CAWSTGGQETQYF
TGTGCCTGGAGCACGGGAGGTCAAGAGACCCAGTACTTC
>.|TRBD2|TRBV7-2|TRBJ2-3
CAGLGRGTDTQYF
TGTGCCGGTCTGGGGCGGGGGACAGATACGCAGTATTTT
>.|.|TRBV2|TRBJ2-5
CASSVGSRYRETQYF
TGTGCCAGCAGTGTGGGCAGTCGATATAGAGAGACCCAGTACTTC
>.|.|TRBV27|TRBJ2-2
CASREADTGELFF
TGTGCCAGCAGAGAAGCTGACACCGGGGAGCTGTTTTTT
>.|.|TRBV21-1|TRBJ2-1
CASSLDTLSSYNEQFF
TGTGCCAGCAGTCTGGACACCCTAAGCTCCTACAATGAGCAGTTCTTC
>.|.|TRBV7-2|TRBJ1-4
CASSLVGGTEKLFF
TGTGCCAGCAGCTTGGTGGGGGGGACTGAAAAACTGTTTTTT
>few|.|TRBV11-2|TRBJ2-3
CASSPGITDTQYF
TGTGCCAGCAGCCCCGGGATCACAGATACGCAGTATTTT
>.|TRBD1|TRBV9|TRBJ1-4
CASSAGTGGSTNEKLFF
TGTGCCAGCAGCGCCGGGACAGGGGGCTCGACTAATGAAAAACTGTTTTTT
>.|TRBD1|TRBV7-9|TRBJ1-1
CASRSNRGNTEAFF
TGTGCCAGCAGGAGCAACAGGGGGAACACTGAAGCTTTCTTT
>once|.|TRBV6-5|TRBJ2-2
CASGVLNTGELFF
TGTGCCTCAGGGGTACTAAACACCGGGGAGCTGTTTTTT
>.|TRBD2|TRBV5-1|TRBJ2-3
CASSLRRGETDTQYF
TGCGCCAGCAGCCTTCGCCGGGGGGAAACAGATACGCAGTATTTT
>.|.|TRBV6-1|TRBJ2-3
CASSVEFGTDTQYF
TGTGCCAGCAGTGTAGAGTTTGGCACAGATACGCAGTATTTT
>.|.|TRBV4-2|TRBJ1-1
CASSHRTINTEAFF
TGTGCCAGCAGCCACCGGACAATTAACACTGAAGCTTTCTTT
>.|.|TRBV9|TRBJ2-3
CASSVHRGSASTDTQYF
TGTGCCAGCAGCGTCCACCGAGGGAGCGCCAGCACAGATACGCAGTATTTT
>.|.|TRBV5-1|TRBJ1-1
CASSLFPRGALTEAFF
TGCGCCAGCAGCCTATTCCCCCGCGGGGCCCTCACTGAAGCTTTCTTT
>.|TRBD1|TRBV9|TRBJ1-2
CASSLVPDRDYGYTF
TGTGCCAGCAGCTTAGTTCCGGACAGGGATTATGGCTACACCTTC
>.|TRBD2|TRBV4-3|TRBJ2-3
CASSQEVLAGGADTQYF
TGCGCCAGCAGCCAAGAGGTGCTAGCGGGGGGTGCAGATACGCAGTATTTT
>.|TRBD1|TRBV29-1|TRBJ2-5
CSVVRTGYQETQYF
TGCAGCGTTGTTAGGACAGGATATCAAGAGACCCAGTACTTC
>.|.|TRBV5-1|TRBJ2-3
CASSLGGDPDTQYF
TGCGCCAGCAGCTTGGGCGGGGACCCAGATACGCAGTATTTT
>.|.|TRBV4-1|TRBJ2-7
CASSQDSQGTYEQYF
TGCGCCAGCAGCCAAGATAGCCAGGGGACCTACGAGCAGTACTTC